The rows below give T cell receptor beta chains drawn from one sample of a study of read filtering for tumor transcriptome and immune sequencing. TCRdb redid the calling of the reads with MiXCR, one entry per CDR3 protein. Of about 6,000 distinct CDR3 sequences listed, 23% are singletons. Specimen: a population of CD138-negative cells sorted from bone marrow. The receptors here all came from a donor at least 40 years old with multiple myeloma. The CDR3 runs from the conserved cysteine through the conserved F or W. Fields, in order: J gene, CDR3 length, V gene, CDR3 protein.

>TRBJ2-1|15|TRBV9
CASSIEAAHVDEQFF
>TRBJ2-7|13|TRBV29-1
CSATRDVGYEQYF
>TRBJ2-3|13|TRBV7-2
CASSFRQGDTQYF
>TRBJ2-5|14|TRBV6-2/TRBV6-3
CASSYLMGEETQYF
>TRBJ2-1|12|TRBV20-1
CSAPHLANEQFF
>TRBJ1-5|14|TRBV2
CASSVQGWGQPQHF
>TRBJ2-2|17|TRBV6-2/TRBV6-3
CASSDSRTSGVTGELFF
>TRBJ2-7|13|TRBV30
CAWSLGSSYEQYF
>TRBJ1-1|11|TRBV29-1
CSARLNTEAFF
>TRBJ2-2|14|TRBV29-1
CSVRLAGATGELFF
>TRBJ1-3|19|TRBV4-3
CASSQDAGMGVSSGNTIYF
>TRBJ2-7|13|TRBV20-1
CSATGTGEYEQYF
>TRBJ2-1|16|TRBV7-2
CASSLAERTGQNEQFF
>TRBJ1-1|18|TRBV6-2/TRBV6-3
CASSWNLPTGGLNTEAFF
>TRBJ2-3|15|TRBV5-1
CASSLRGTPADTQYF
>TRBJ1-2|15|TRBV9
CASSSWTNANYGYTF
>TRBJ1-1|17|TRBV9
CASSVGSRVDMNTEAFF
>TRBJ2-1|14|TRBV20-1
CSANSGVTAYEQFF
>TRBJ2-2|15|TRBV5-4
CASSLRGFSTGELFF
>TRBJ2-1|16|TRBV20-1
CSAHRGRSVSYNEQFF
>TRBJ2-2|14|TRBV2
CASSVGQVPGELFF
>TRBJ2-1|15|TRBV4-2
CASSQDVGLASEQFF
>TRBJ1-1|15|TRBV20-1
CSALPLRDPYTEAFF
>TRBJ2-7|15|TRBV27
CASRALGLAPYEQYF
>TRBJ2-7|13|TRBV30
CAWSVQGSREQYF
>TRBJ2-3|14|TRBV7-8
CASSLLGHTDTQYF
>TRBJ1-5|15|TRBV7-8
CASSLGDPGRQPQHF
>TRBJ2-3|13|TRBV6-5
CASSYLMGDTQYF
>TRBJ2-1|15|TRBV5-1
CASRQQPRESNEQFF
>TRBJ2-7|14|TRBV19
CASSIRDSSYEQYF
>TRBJ2-5|15|TRBV29-1
CSAGQGVGYQETQYF
>TRBJ2-7|13|TRBV6-6
CASSTQPGYEQYF
>TRBJ2-3|16|TRBV14
CASSQDRNRHTDTQYF
>TRBJ2-2|14|TRBV7-3
CASSSTQNTGELFF
>TRBJ2-1|14|TRBV5-1
CASSLDDSYNEQFF
>TRBJ1-2|17|TRBV4-1
CASSQDYGTGGAYGYTF
>TRBJ2-1|16|TRBV2
CASSDPLGKSYNQWFF
>TRBJ2-5|15|TRBV19
CASSIARGRSETQYF
>TRBJ1-1|18|TRBV14
CASSQDAPWDRGDTEAFF
>TRBJ2-1|13|TRBV7-6
CASGLPGDNEQFF
>TRBJ2-2|18|TRBV6-2/TRBV6-3
CASSPRHGQDPNTGELFF
>TRBJ2-5|11|TRBV20-1
CSARPQETQYF